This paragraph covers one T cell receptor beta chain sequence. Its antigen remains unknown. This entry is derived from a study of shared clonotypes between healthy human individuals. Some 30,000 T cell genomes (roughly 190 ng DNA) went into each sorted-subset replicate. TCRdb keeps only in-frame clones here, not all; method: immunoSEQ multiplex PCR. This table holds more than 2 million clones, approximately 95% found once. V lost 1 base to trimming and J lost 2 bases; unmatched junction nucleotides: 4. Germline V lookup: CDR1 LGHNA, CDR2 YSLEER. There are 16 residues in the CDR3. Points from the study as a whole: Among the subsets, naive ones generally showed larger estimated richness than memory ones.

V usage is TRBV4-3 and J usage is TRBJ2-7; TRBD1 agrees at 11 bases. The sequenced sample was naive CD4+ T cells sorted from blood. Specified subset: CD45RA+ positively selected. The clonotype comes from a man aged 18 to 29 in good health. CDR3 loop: CASSQAGGQGAYEQYF. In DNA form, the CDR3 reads TGCGCCAGCAGCCAAGCTGGGGGACAGGGGGCCTACGAGCAGTACTTC.